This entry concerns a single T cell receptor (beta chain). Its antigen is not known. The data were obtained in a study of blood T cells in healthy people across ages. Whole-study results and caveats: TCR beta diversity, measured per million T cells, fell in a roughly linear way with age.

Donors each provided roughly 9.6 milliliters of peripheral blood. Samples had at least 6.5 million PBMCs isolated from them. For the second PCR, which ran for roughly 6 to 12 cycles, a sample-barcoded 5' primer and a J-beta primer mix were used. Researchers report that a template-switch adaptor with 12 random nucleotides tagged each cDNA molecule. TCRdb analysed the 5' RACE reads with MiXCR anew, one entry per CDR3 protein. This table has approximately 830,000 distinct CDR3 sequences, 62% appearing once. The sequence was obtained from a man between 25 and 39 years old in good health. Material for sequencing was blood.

CDR3 in amino acids: CASSQENAGQGSDTQYF. CDR3 coding DNA: TGCGCCAGCAGCCAAGAAAATGCGGGACAGGGATCAGATACGCAGTATTTT. J is TRBJ2-3 and V is TRBV4-3, with 9 bases identical to TRBD1. The CDR3 has 17 amino acids. V lost 0 bases, J lost 4 bases, and 8 bases stayed unmatched. CDR1 and CDR2 (germline): LGHNA, YSLEER.